This T cell receptor (beta chain) was recorded in a study of blood T cells in healthy people across ages. Looking at the study overall: Template switching captured about one barcoded beta molecule per two T cells.

The V end was cut by 0 bases, the J end by 0 bases, with 4 bases between. The CDR3 is 14 residues long. Germline V CDR1 and CDR2: SGHNT, YENEEA. Together with a sample-barcoded 5' primer, a J-beta primer mix was included in a second PCR lasting about 7 to 11 cycles. In TCRdb, the 5' RACE reads were re-called with MiXCR into one record per CDR3 protein. Of some 890,000 distinct CDR3 sequences listed, 25% to 35% are singletons. The data were also submitted as part of a second study, on T cells of mothers and their children. That report notes: The donors comprised more than five children and their three healthy Caucasian mothers. The M1S primer of the second PCR added sample barcodes and 2-4 random nucleotides. Persistent microchimeric T cell clones were not found at ~100 per million sensitivity.

The chain combines TRBV11-3 with TRBJ2-3; D uncertain. The sample taken for sequencing was blood. The clonotype comes from a woman aged 40 to 50 in good health. This CDR3 reads CASSLDKSTDTQYF. The CDR3 DNA is TGTGCCAGCAGCTTAGATAAAAGCACAGATACGCAGTATTTT.